The subject of this entry is one T cell receptor (beta chain). Its binding antigen is unknown. No per-base quality is available; no much larger clone lies one base away. The CDR3 regions of human TCRbeta chains were subjected to immunosequencing. For the original study's pipeline: Repertoire TCRs were matched against a reference library of SARS-CoV-2-specific TCRs generated with the MIRA antigen-specificity platform. Breadth was defined as the fraction of unique TCRs that were SARS-CoV-2-associated. Depth was defined as the fraction of total T cells that were SARS-CoV-2-associated. Each spike-specific TCR was assigned to its reactive spike region and to a CD4 or CD8 class using the MIRA data. Log10-transformed breadth and depth values were compared by one-way ANOVA with Sidak's multiple comparisons tests. TCRdb's version of the immuneACCESS table is confined to in-frame rearrangements and falls short of the full clone set. An unresolved V gene accounts for under half of the shortfall where checked; the remainder is of unknown origin. V, J and clone size were drawn from that table, and D and trimming were deduced from the DNA. Across this sample there are tens of thousands of clones, with approximately 85% seen only once. The ten largest clones capture roughly a fifth of the sample.

The data are from a study of T cell responses to AZD1222 COVID-19 vaccine (dated by TCRdb to about 2021). Concerning the study at large: A total of approximately 250 trial participants underwent TCR sequencing, of whom about 210 had received two doses of AZD1222 and 26 had received two doses of the MenACWY control vaccine. Trial participants were enrolled by age into subgroups of 18-55, 56-69 and 70-plus years, and about 150, 27 and 61 TCR-sequenced participants, respectively, were included in these subgroups.

Per the publication, the time point label means: baseline before first vaccination. Taken with the paper, the label for treatment or condition translates to: meningococcal conjugate vaccine given as trial control. Samples from vaccinated people were obtained from the UK trials COV001 and COV002, which included a single-blind randomized controlled phase 2/3 trial of AZD1222 (ChAdOx1 nCoV-19) in healthy adults. For TCRbeta chain sequencing, PBMC samples from trial participants were taken at day 0 and at day 28 after the second dose. Inclusive of the bounding cysteine and phenylalanine, the CDR3 is 13 residues long. The sequence is cut down to CDR3 DNA, 39 bases in frame from base 1. V loses 2 bases, J loses 8 bases, and the germline ends lie 12 bases apart. Broad study findings and their caveats: The vaccine-associated CD4 TCRs covered the entire spike protein, and the dominant responses fell in regions 160-218 and 743-854. Spike-specific TCR breadth and depth rose significantly after two AZD1222 doses compared with day 0 and with MenACWY recipients. Participants were mostly white British, with more females than males. The authors suggested clonal diversity may have been underestimated. Reportedly, almost half of the unique spike-specific TCRs recognized epitopes lying outside the regions that are mutated in the B.1.351 and B.1.1.7 variants. Because no samples from the day 14 peak response were available, repertoires could be characterized only after the peak T cell response. In the small 56-69-year group, the increase in depth fell short of significance, most likely because of low power. Conclusions about previously exposed vaccinees were limited because only 5 or 6 AZD1222 recipients were SARS-CoV-2 seropositive at baseline.

The TCR was taken from an adult in good health. Sample: peripheral blood, taken on day 0 of MenACWY control vaccination. The rearranged chain carries TRBV12-3 or TRBV12-4 and TRBJ1-2; no D gene is confidently identified. The nucleotide sequence is given as TGTGCCAGCAGTTTATCCACCCCGGGAGGCTACACCTTC. This translates into CASSLSTPGGYTF.